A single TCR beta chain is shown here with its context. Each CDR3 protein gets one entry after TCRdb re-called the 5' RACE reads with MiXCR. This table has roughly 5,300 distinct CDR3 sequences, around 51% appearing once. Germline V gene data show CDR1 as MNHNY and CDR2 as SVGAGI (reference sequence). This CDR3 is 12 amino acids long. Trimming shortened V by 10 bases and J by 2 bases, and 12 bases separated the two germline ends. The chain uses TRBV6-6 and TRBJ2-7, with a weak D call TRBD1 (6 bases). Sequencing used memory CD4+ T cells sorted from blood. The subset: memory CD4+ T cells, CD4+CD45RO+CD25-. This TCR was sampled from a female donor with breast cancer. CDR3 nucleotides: TGTGCCACCACAGGGTCCGCCTACGAGCAGTACTTC. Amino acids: CATTGSAYEQYF.